A selection of T cell receptor beta chains follows, all from one sample in a study of T cell changes during pregnancy in multiple sclerosis. Sequencing was performed with immunoSEQ multiplex PCR; in TCRdb, only in-frame clones are kept and a portion is missing. The sample consists of some 47,000 clones, about 90% of them appearing once. The sequencing here drew on peripheral blood, taken in the first trimester of pregnancy. The source of these receptors is a female donor with multiple sclerosis, enrolled in a pregnancy study. Both conserved end residues are part of each CDR3. A D gene is named only where the DNA matches it firmly. Clone size is stated in some rows and not others, as once, few, many or a class when expanded.

>TRBD1|-|TRBV27|TRBJ1-5
CASARDRDGNQPQHF
TGTGCCAGCGCTAGGGACAGGGACGGAAATCAGCCCCAGCATTTT
>-|-|TRBV30|TRBJ1-1
CAWSVAGDAFF
TGTGCCTGGAGTGTAGCGGGGGACGCTTTCTTT
>-|-|TRBV7-2|TRBJ1-5
CASSLASGAGFQPQHF
TGTGCCAGCAGCTTAGCGTCAGGGGCAGGGTTTCAGCCCCAGCATTTT
>-|-|TRBV4-2|TRBJ2-2
CASSQVGENTGELFF
TGTGCCAGCAGCCAAGTAGGAGAAAACACCGGGGAGCTGTTTTTT
>-|-|TRBV2|TRBJ1-5
CASTTDRYNQPQHF
TGTGCCAGCACTACTGACAGATACAATCAGCCCCAGCATTTT
>-|-|TRBV5-1|TRBJ2-3
CASGRLVTDTQYF
TGCGCCAGCGGGAGACTAGTCACAGATACGCAGTATTTT
>-|-|TRBV29-1|TRBJ1-2
CSVELGAPDYGYTF
TGCAGCGTTGAGTTAGGGGCGCCGGACTATGGCTACACCTTC
>TRBD1|-|TRBV7-2|TRBJ1-2
CASSLQGYGYTF
TGTGCCAGCAGCCTACAGGGGTATGGCTACACCTTC
>-|-|TRBV4-2|TRBJ2-3
CASSQDRLLTDTQYF
TGTGCCAGCAGCCAAGATAGACTTCTCACAGATACGCAGTATTTT
>TRBD2|-|TRBV4-2|TRBJ2-1
CASSQTSGGSYNEQFF
TGTGCCAGCAGCCAGACTAGCGGGGGGTCCTACAATGAGCAGTTCTTC
>-|once|TRBV6-1|TRBJ1-2
CAAETGGNYGYTF
TGTGCCGCGGAGACAGGAGGAAACTATGGCTACACCTTC
>-|-|TRBV5-1|TRBJ1-2
CASSPGVNYGYTF
TGCGCCAGCAGCCCAGGGGTAAACTATGGCTACACCTTC
>-|-|TRBV21-1|TRBJ2-7
CASSKDPSGGAYEQYF
TGTGCCAGCAGCAAAGATCCTAGCGGGGGGGCCTACGAGCAGTACTTC
>-|-|TRBV2|TRBJ1-2
CASNYNSVDGYTF
TGTGCCAGCAATTATAACAGTGTTGACGGCTACACCTTC
>TRBD1|-|TRBV4-3|TRBJ1-2
CASSQDTNRGYVRGYTF
TGCGCCAGCAGCCAAGATACAAACAGGGGGTACGTGAGAGGCTACACCTTC
>TRBD1|-|TRBV7-9|TRBJ2-7
CASSSWGRGRVHEQYF
TGTGCCAGCAGCTCGTGGGGCAGGGGGCGCGTCCACGAGCAGTACTTC
>-|-|TRBV7-2|TRBJ1-2
CASSVRGGYGYTF
TGTGCCAGCAGCGTAAGGGGGGGCTATGGCTACACCTTC
>TRBD1|-|TRBV6-1|TRBJ1-6
CAGSEAFGQGDYSPLHF
TGTGCCGGCAGTGAAGCCTTTGGACAGGGCGACTATTCACCCCTCCACTTT
>-|-|TRBV2|TRBJ1-2
CASSTFGRDGYTF
TGTGCCAGCAGTACCTTTGGTCGAGATGGCTACACCTTC
>TRBD1|-|TRBV2|TRBJ2-6
CASRTGSGANVLTF
TGTGCCAGCAGGACAGGGAGTGGGGCCAACGTCCTGACTTTC
>-|-|TRBV18|TRBJ2-3
CASSPIQAKDPSTDTQYF
TGTGCCAGCTCACCAATCCAGGCCAAAGATCCAAGCACAGATACGCAGTATTTT
>-|-|TRBV5-4|TRBJ1-4
CASSFFPTTNEKLFF
TGTGCCAGCAGCTTTTTCCCCACAACTAATGAAAAACTGTTTTTT
>TRBD2|-|TRBV19|TRBJ2-3
CASSLSSSGGAGDTQYF
TGTGCCAGTAGTCTATCTTCTAGCGGGGGGGCGGGAGATACGCAGTATTTT
>TRBD1|once|TRBV2|TRBJ2-2
CASSVWDRGLAGELFF
TGTGCCAGCAGTGTATGGGACAGGGGGCTCGCCGGGGAGCTGTTTTTT
>TRBD1|once|TRBV7-9|TRBJ1-1
CASSLGDRVMNTEAFF
TGTGCCAGCAGCTTGGGCGACAGGGTGATGAACACTGAAGCTTTCTTT
>TRBD2|-|TRBV13|TRBJ2-1
CASSHWAGGQFGEQFF
TGTGCCAGCAGCCACTGGGCGGGGGGGCAGTTTGGTGAGCAGTTCTTC
>-|-|TRBV2|TRBJ2-6
CASSEVQGGGANVLTF
TGTGCCAGCAGTGAAGTTCAGGGCGGCGGGGCCAACGTCCTGACTTTC
>-|-|TRBV28|TRBJ2-4
CASRWGLERDIQYF
TGTGCCAGCAGATGGGGGCTCGAAAGGGACATTCAGTACTTC
>-|-|TRBV11-2|TRBJ1-5
CASSSYAAQPQHF
TGTGCCAGCAGCTCCTACGCGGCTCAGCCCCAGCATTTT
>TRBD1|-|TRBV4-2|TRBJ2-2
CASSIDRGHTGELFF
TGTGCCAGCAGCATCGACAGGGGGCACACCGGGGAGCTGTTTTTT
>-|once|TRBV4-1|TRBJ1-2
CASSQVRQDHYGYTF
TGCGCCAGCAGCCAAGTCCGACAGGATCACTATGGCTACACCTTC
>TRBD2|-|TRBV7-9|TRBJ2-1
CASSSVRGEEQFF
TGTGCCAGCAGCTCGGTGCGGGGGGAAGAGCAGTTCTTC
>TRBD1|-|TRBV6-5|TRBJ1-6
CASRSGGQNSPLHF
TGTGCCAGCAGGTCAGGGGGCCAAAATTCACCCCTCCACTTT
>-|-|TRBV9|TRBJ2-1
CASSIHGQYNEQFF
TGTGCCAGCAGCATCCATGGACAGTACAATGAGCAGTTCTTC
>-|-|TRBV5-4|TRBJ1-5
CASSLIRQDNQPQHF
TGTGCCAGCAGCCTGATACGACAGGATAATCAGCCCCAGCATTTT
>TRBD2|-|TRBV25-1|TRBJ2-1
CASSGLAALQDEQFF
TGTGCCAGCAGCGGACTAGCGGCCCTACAGGATGAGCAGTTCTTC
>-|-|TRBV19|TRBJ2-5
CASSKEPQGFETQYF
TGTGCCAGTAGTAAGGAGCCGCAGGGCTTCGAGACCCAGTACTTC
>-|-|TRBV6-1|TRBJ1-1
CASSGRVPDEAFF
TGTGCCAGCAGTGGCCGGGTGCCCGATGAAGCTTTCTTT
>-|-|TRBV7-6|TRBJ2-5
CASSLVTENVETQYF
TGTGCCAGCAGCTTAGTTACGGAGAACGTAGAGACCCAGTACTTC
>-|-|TRBV7-3|TRBJ2-1
CASSSPTAAYNEQFF
TGTGCCAGCAGCTCCCCCACAGCAGCCTACAATGAGCAGTTCTTC
>-|few|TRBV11-2|TRBJ1-1
CASSITRNTEAFF
TGTGCCAGCAGCATTACACGGAACACTGAAGCTTTCTTT
>TRBD2|-|TRBV18|TRBJ2-5
CASSHTSGGYQETQYF
TGTGCCAGCTCACACACTAGCGGGGGGTACCAAGAGACCCAGTACTTC
>-|-|TRBV30|TRBJ1-2
CAWSVGASRPYGYTF
TGTGCCTGGAGTGTTGGGGCCTCCCGACCCTATGGCTACACCTTC
>-|-|TRBV27|TRBJ2-7
CASSLRARVGEQYF
TGTGCCAGCAGTTTACGGGCCAGGGTGGGCGAGCAGTACTTC
>-|-|TRBV10-1|TRBJ2-3
CASKSRVSGDTQYF
TGCGCCAGCAAAAGTAGAGTCTCCGGGGATACGCAGTATTTT
>TRBD2|few|TRBV5-4|TRBJ2-1
CASSSLAGGLGEQFF
TGTGCCAGCAGCTCCCTAGCGGGGGGTTTAGGTGAGCAGTTCTTC
>-|-|TRBV5-4|TRBJ2-1
CASSLTPLSYNEQFF
TGTGCCAGCAGCTTGACTCCTCTCTCCTACAATGAGCAGTTCTTC
>TRBD2|-|TRBV6-4|TRBJ2-3
CASSQRGGEADTQYF
TGTGCCAGCAGCCAGCGGGGGGGCGAGGCAGATACGCAGTATTTT
>-|-|TRBV7-5|TRBJ1-6
CARSFSAWRVRTPLHF
TGTGCCAGAAGCTTCAGCGCTTGGCGGGTACGGACACCCCTCCACTTT
>-|-|TRBV29-1|TRBJ2-5
CSTCRDSKETQYF
TGCAGCACCTGCCGAGACTCAAAAGAGACCCAGTACTTC
>-|-|TRBV4-2|TRBJ1-2
CASSQDGRDRNYGYTF
TGTGCCAGCAGCCAAGATGGCCGAGACAGAAACTATGGCTACACCTTC
>-|-|TRBV30|TRBJ2-7
CAWRTQTSPRPLVQYF
TGTGCCTGGAGGACCCAAACTAGCCCCCGCCCCCTGGTGCAGTACTTC
>-|-|TRBV5-1|TRBJ1-1
CASSFDRRNTEAFF
TGCGCCAGCAGCTTCGACAGACGGAACACTGAAGCTTTCTTT
>-|-|TRBV2|TRBJ1-6
CASSEPYLIPSLHF
TGTGCCAGCAGTGAGCCCTATCTTATTCCGTCCCTCCACTTT